This T cell receptor (beta chain) was sequenced during a study of T cells in localized non-small cell lung cancer. Study findings and constraints: When the top 100 tumor clones were examined, a median around 61 of them also appeared in the adjacent lung, which was paired and uninvolved. In uninvolved adjacent lung, T cell clonality reached its highest value, exceeding tumor. Sequence data derive from only one tumor region, so heterogeneity remains possible. Higher T cell density in the blood was associated with longer overall survival, whereas higher adjacent-lung clonality associated with shorter survival.

This table comes from immunoSEQ multiplex PCR, and its TCRdb copy is limited to in-frame clones, with some not included. Of 20,000 to 30,000 clones listed, around 85% are singletons. Per germline, CDR1 MNHNS and CDR2 SASEGT. V shed 3 bases and J shed 8 bases, with 7 bases lying between them. CDR3 length: 11 amino acids. As concerns this clone: Its antigen is still unknown.

The chain employs TRBV6-1 and TRBJ1-2; no firm D call. Material: peripheral blood, obtained before any cancer treatment. The receptor's source is a female donor at least 60 years old with stage II squamous cell lung carcinoma. The DNA for the CDR3 is TGTGCCAGCAGTGACCCCTGGGGCTACACCTTC. Encoded protein: CASSDPWGYTF.